This TCR beta chain is from a study of shared clonotypes between healthy human individuals. For this clone: Its matching antigen is unknown.

The ends lost 6 bases at V and 0 bases at J; junction bases unmatched: 27. In germline, CDR1 is KGHSH, CDR2 LQKENI. CDR3 length equals 23 residues. Study-wide findings and caveats: Blood alone was sampled, and tissue repertoires likely differ. Only a few donors were included, so the genetic and exposure-history diversity represented was limited. Researchers found naive subsets generally carried larger estimated richness than memory subsets. It was the non-shared clonotypes that had lower generation probabilities than clonotypes shared by all four donors.

Generated by immunoSEQ multiplex PCR, the TCRdb table keeps only in-frame clones and is missing some. This sample carries under 650,000 clones, 90% to 96% of them seen once, and the ten largest clones take 0.06%. Sequences were obtained from naive CD4+ T cells sorted from blood. Subset specified: CD45RA+ positively selected. The receptor was derived from a young woman in good health. The chain has TRBV18 and TRBJ1-3; 9 nucleotides agree with TRBD1. The DNA of the CDR3 is TGTGCCAGCTCGACCTACACACGACCCCGGGGACAGGGTCCCCACCACTCTGGAAACACCATATATTTT. Protein sequence: CASSTYTRPRGQGPHHSGNTIYF.